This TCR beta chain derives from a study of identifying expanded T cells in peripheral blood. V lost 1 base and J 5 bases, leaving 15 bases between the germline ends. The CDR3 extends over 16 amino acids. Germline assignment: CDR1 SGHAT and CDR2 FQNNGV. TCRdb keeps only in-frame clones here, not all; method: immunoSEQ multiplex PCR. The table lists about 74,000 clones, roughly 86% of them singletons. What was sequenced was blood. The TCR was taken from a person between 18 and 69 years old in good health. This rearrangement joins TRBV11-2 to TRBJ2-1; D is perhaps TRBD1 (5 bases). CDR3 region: CASSLGPAGADNEQFF. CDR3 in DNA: TGTGCCAGCAGCTTAGGGCCGGCTGGGGCTGACAATGAGCAGTTCTTC. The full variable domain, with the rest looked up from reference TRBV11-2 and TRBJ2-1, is EAGVAQSPRYKIIEKRQSVAFWCNPISGHATLYWYQQILGQGPKLLIQFQNNGVVDDSQLPKDRFSAERLKGVDSTLKIQPAKLEDSAVYLCASSLGPAGADNEQFFGPGTRLTVL.